The rows below give T cell receptor beta chains drawn from one sample of a study of blood T cell repertoires in COVID-19. Method: immunoSEQ multiplex PCR; TCRdb's copy keeps in-frame clones and lacks some. The repertoire has 45,000 to 65,000 clones, about 85% of them found once; the top ten carry under 8.5%. The specimen sequenced was peripheral blood. These receptors were collected from a man in his 70s with active COVID-19. Each CDR3 is given with its conserved first and last residue. The order of the fields is J gene, V gene, clone size, CDR3 length, D gene, CDR3 DNA, CDR3 protein. The D gene is left open where the match is weak. Size is stated for part of the rows, as once, few or many counts, or as a class when the clone is expanded.

J: TRBJ2-1; V: TRBV25-1; size: NA; length: 15; D: NA; DNA: TGTGCCAGCAGTGACCCCGGGAAACTTATCGATGAGCAGTTCTTC; CDR3: CASSDPGKLIDEQFF
J: TRBJ1-1; V: TRBV28; size: NA; length: 13; D: NA; DNA: TGTGCCAGCACTCCAGGGGTAAACCCTGAAGCTTTCTTT; CDR3: CASTPGVNPEAFF
J: TRBJ1-4; V: TRBV10-1; size: NA; length: 14; D: TRBD1; DNA: TGCGCCAGCAGTCCGGACAGGGTTTATGAAAAACTGTTTTTT; CDR3: CASSPDRVYEKLFF
J: TRBJ1-5; V: TRBV28; size: NA; length: 14; D: TRBD1; DNA: TGTGCCAGCACCACAGGGGGAAGCAATCAGCCCCAGCATTTT; CDR3: CASTTGGSNQPQHF
J: TRBJ2-1; V: TRBV6-5; size: NA; length: 15; D: TRBD2; DNA: TGTGCCAGCAGTTACTTAGCGGGGGGGCCTGGTGAGCAGTTCTTC; CDR3: CASSYLAGGPGEQFF
J: TRBJ1-4; V: TRBV14; size: NA; length: 17; D: NA; DNA: TGTGCCAGCAGCCAAGATCTCCTAGGGGCTTGGGGTGAAAAACTGTTTTTT; CDR3: CASSQDLLGAWGEKLFF
J: TRBJ2-5; V: TRBV5-1; size: NA; length: 15; D: NA; DNA: TGCGCCAGCAGCTTGGGACAGCTTAGACAAGAGACCCAGTACTTC; CDR3: CASSLGQLRQETQYF
J: TRBJ2-7; V: TRBV3-1/TRBV3-2; size: once; length: 18; D: TRBD1; DNA: TGTGCCAGCAGCCACGCGGGACAGGGTAGGGGGAGCTCCTACGAGCAGTACTTC; CDR3: CASSHAGQGRGSSYEQYF
J: TRBJ1-6; V: TRBV19; size: many; length: 13; D: TRBD1; DNA: TGTGCCAGTCACCGTGACAGGGACGGGACCCTCCACTTT; CDR3: CASHRDRDGTLHF
J: TRBJ2-7; V: TRBV6-2/TRBV6-3; size: NA; length: 14; D: NA; DNA: TGTGCCAGCAGTTACTCGGCGGGCCTGGGGGAGCAGTACTTC; CDR3: CASSYSAGLGEQYF
J: TRBJ2-3; V: TRBV7-2; size: NA; length: 14; D: NA; DNA: TGTGCCAGCAGCTTAGGCGGGGTCACAGATACGCAGTATTTT; CDR3: CASSLGGVTDTQYF
J: TRBJ2-3; V: TRBV27; size: NA; length: 15; D: NA; DNA: TGTGCCAGCAGTTTAGAAACTCACTTCACAGATACGCAGTATTTT; CDR3: CASSLETHFTDTQYF
J: TRBJ2-7; V: TRBV5-1; size: NA; length: 15; D: NA; DNA: TGCGCCAGCAGCTTGGCGGGGGGCGCCACCTACGAGCAGTACTTC; CDR3: CASSLAGGATYEQYF
J: TRBJ2-7; V: TRBV9; size: NA; length: 14; D: TRBD1; DNA: TGTGCCAGCAGCCCTTGGACAGGGGCCTACGAGCAGTACTTC; CDR3: CASSPWTGAYEQYF
J: TRBJ2-1; V: TRBV2; size: NA; length: 15; D: TRBD2; DNA: TGTGCCAGCAGTGGGCGACTAGCTTATAGAAATGAGCAGTTCTTC; CDR3: CASSGRLAYRNEQFF
J: TRBJ1-6; V: TRBV7-9; size: few; length: 18; D: TRBD1; DNA: TGTGCCAGCAGCGTTGGACCGGGACAGAGCTCCTATAATTCACCCCTCCACTTT; CDR3: CASSVGPGQSSYNSPLHF
J: TRBJ2-1; V: TRBV5-1; size: NA; length: 14; D: TRBD1; DNA: TGCGCCAGCAGCTGGATACAGGGGGCGCCGGAGCAGTTCTTC; CDR3: CASSWIQGAPEQFF
J: TRBJ2-1; V: TRBV3-1/TRBV3-2; size: few; length: 16; D: TRBD1; DNA: TGTGCCAGCAGCCAATTTGGTGAGACAGGGGGGAATGAGCAGTTCTTC; CDR3: CASSQFGETGGNEQFF
J: TRBJ2-1; V: TRBV7-8; size: NA; length: 15; D: NA; DNA: TGTGCCAGCAGCTTAGAAAGAGGCCCGTACAATGAGCAGTTCTTC; CDR3: CASSLERGPYNEQFF
J: TRBJ1-6; V: TRBV11-2; size: few; length: 16; D: NA; DNA: TGTGCCAGCAGCTTAGTGGCGAGGGTGTTTGGTTCACCCCTCCACTTT; CDR3: CASSLVARVFGSPLHF
J: TRBJ1-1; V: TRBV6-6; size: NA; length: 11; D: NA; DNA: TGTGCCAGCTGGGGTATGGGTCGGGGTTTCTTT; CDR3: CASWGMGRGFF
J: TRBJ1-1; V: TRBV12-3/TRBV12-4; size: NA; length: 13; D: NA; DNA: TGTGCCAGCACTTTGGTACTAAAGAATGAAGCTTTCTTT; CDR3: CASTLVLKNEAFF
J: TRBJ1-5; V: TRBV7-2; size: NA; length: 14; D: TRBD1; DNA: TGTGCCAGCAGCTTAACAGGGGAAGGCCAGCCCCAGCATTTT; CDR3: CASSLTGEGQPQHF
J: TRBJ1-3; V: TRBV30; size: NA; length: 12; D: NA; DNA: TGTGCCTGGACAGACTCTGGAAACACCATATATTTT; CDR3: CAWTDSGNTIYF
J: TRBJ1-6; V: TRBV4-1; size: few; length: 17; D: NA; DNA: TGCGCCAGCAGCCAAGGAGACCCACAGGTTACTAATTCACCCCTCCACTTT; CDR3: CASSQGDPQVTNSPLHF
J: TRBJ2-3; V: TRBV12-5; size: NA; length: 20; D: TRBD2; DNA: TGTGCTAGTGGTTTTCTTGTCCCTATGGGACTAGCGGGGCAACTGGATACGCAGTATTTT; CDR3: CASGFLVPMGLAGQLDTQYF
J: TRBJ2-3; V: TRBV7-2; size: NA; length: 17; D: TRBD2; DNA: TGTGCCAGCAGCTTAGTCGGGGCGGGGGAGAGCACAGATACGCAGTATTTT; CDR3: CASSLVGAGESTDTQYF
J: TRBJ2-2; V: TRBV5-1; size: NA; length: 15; D: TRBD2; DNA: TGCGCCAGCAGCCTTCCGCGGGGGGTTACCGGGGAGCTGTTTTTT; CDR3: CASSLPRGVTGELFF
J: TRBJ2-7; V: TRBV2; size: NA; length: 12; D: NA; DNA: TGTGCCAGCAGTGACGGGAATTACGAGCAGTACTTC; CDR3: CASSDGNYEQYF
J: TRBJ1-3; V: TRBV3-1/TRBV3-2; size: NA; length: 13; D: NA; DNA: TGTGCCAGCAGCCCTGGGCCAGAAAACACCATATATTTT; CDR3: CASSPGPENTIYF
J: TRBJ2-1; V: TRBV5-4; size: NA; length: 15; D: NA; DNA: TGTGCCAGCAGCTTGGAGGGGGATTCCTACAATGAGCAGTTCTTC; CDR3: CASSLEGDSYNEQFF
J: TRBJ2-5; V: TRBV5-1; size: NA; length: 21; D: NA; DNA: TGCGCCAGCAGCTTGGCCGGTAACCGTCGTGCGACGAAACGGGGACAAGAGACCCAGTACTTC; CDR3: CASSLAGNRRATKRGQETQYF
J: TRBJ2-5; V: TRBV11-2; size: once; length: 17; D: TRBD2; DNA: TGTGCCAGCAGCTCAGGAGGGCCACAGGTAGCGGGAGAGACCCAGTACTTC; CDR3: CASSSGGPQVAGETQYF
J: TRBJ2-1; V: TRBV10-3; size: NA; length: 13; D: TRBD2; DNA: TGTGCCACCACGACTAGCGGGGGCAATGAGCAGTTCTTC; CDR3: CATTTSGGNEQFF
J: TRBJ2-5; V: TRBV9; size: NA; length: 14; D: NA; DNA: TGTGCCAGCAGCGTAGGAACAGGAGAAGAGACCCAGTACTTC; CDR3: CASSVGTGEETQYF
J: TRBJ1-1; V: TRBV10-3; size: NA; length: 14; D: TRBD1; DNA: TGTGCCATCAGTGAGTCGGGACAGCGCACTGAAGCTTTCTTT; CDR3: CAISESGQRTEAFF
J: TRBJ2-3; V: TRBV4-3; size: NA; length: 16; D: TRBD1; DNA: TGCGCCAGCAGCCAAGAACGGACAGGGGGCACAGATACGCAGTATTTT; CDR3: CASSQERTGGTDTQYF
J: TRBJ2-7; V: TRBV5-6; size: NA; length: 13; D: TRBD1; DNA: TGTGCCAGCAGCTTGCCAGGGGGTTACGAGCAGTACTTC; CDR3: CASSLPGGYEQYF
J: TRBJ2-7; V: TRBV7-2; size: once; length: 15; D: NA; DNA: TGTGCCAGCAGCTTAGCGTTTAACAGGGCGCAAGAGCAGTACTTC; CDR3: CASSLAFNRAQEQYF
J: TRBJ2-5; V: TRBV5-4; size: NA; length: 14; D: NA; DNA: TGTGCCAGTGGGAAAGGGGGGGCGGCGGAGACCCAGTACTTC; CDR3: CASGKGGAAETQYF
J: TRBJ1-2; V: TRBV5-4; size: many; length: 13; D: TRBD1; DNA: TGTGCCAGCAGTCCCGGGACAGGGGTTAGCTACACCTTC; CDR3: CASSPGTGVSYTF
J: TRBJ1-1; V: TRBV7-2; size: NA; length: 12; D: NA; DNA: TGTGCCAGCAGCGCCAGGAACACTGAAGCTTTCTTT; CDR3: CASSARNTEAFF
J: TRBJ2-7; V: TRBV5-4; size: NA; length: 14; D: NA; DNA: TGTGCCAGCAGCTTGGATACAGGGCCCTACGAGCAGTACTTC; CDR3: CASSLDTGPYEQYF
J: TRBJ2-7; V: TRBV4-1; size: once; length: 15; D: NA; DNA: TGCGCCAGCAGCCAAGAAGGCGGACTTTCCTACGAGCAGTACTTC; CDR3: CASSQEGGLSYEQYF
J: TRBJ2-1; V: TRBV5-1; size: NA; length: 16; D: NA; DNA: TGCGCCAGCAGCCTTATAGCGACGAGCTCCTACAATGAGCAGTTCTTC; CDR3: CASSLIATSSYNEQFF
J: TRBJ2-7; V: TRBV5-1; size: once; length: 15; D: NA; DNA: TGCGCCAGCAGCTTGGACCCAGGGGCGCCCTACGAGCAGTACTTC; CDR3: CASSLDPGAPYEQYF
J: TRBJ1-5; V: TRBV11-2; size: NA; length: 15; D: NA; DNA: TGTGCCAGCAGCGCGAGTGTAGCCAGCAATCAGCCCCAGCATTTT; CDR3: CASSASVASNQPQHF
J: TRBJ1-6; V: TRBV7-8; size: NA; length: 16; D: NA; DNA: TGTGCCAGCAGCTTCGGGGTATTATCCTATAATTCACCCCTCCACTTT; CDR3: CASSFGVLSYNSPLHF
J: TRBJ1-2; V: TRBV3-1/TRBV3-2; size: NA; length: 16; D: NA; DNA: TGTGCCAGCAGCCAAGATTTGGGGCGTAAGGAATATGGCTACACCTTC; CDR3: CASSQDLGRKEYGYTF
J: TRBJ2-2; V: TRBV5-1; size: NA; length: 16; D: TRBD1; DNA: TGCGCCAGCAGCCCGTCCGGGACAGGGGTCACCGGGGAGCTGTTTTTT; CDR3: CASSPSGTGVTGELFF
J: TRBJ1-1; V: TRBV7-2; size: NA; length: 14; D: NA; DNA: TGTGCCAGCAGCTTCGGTAGCATGAACACTGAAGCTTTCTTT; CDR3: CASSFGSMNTEAFF
J: TRBJ1-3; V: TRBV30; size: NA; length: 13; D: NA; DNA: TGTGCCTCCCTCCTGTACTCTGGAAACACCATATATTTT; CDR3: CASLLYSGNTIYF
J: TRBJ2-3; V: TRBV9; size: NA; length: 14; D: TRBD2; DNA: TGTGCCAGCAGCGTCCTAGCGGGGACAGATACGCAGTATTTT; CDR3: CASSVLAGTDTQYF
J: TRBJ1-5; V: TRBV6-2/TRBV6-3; size: NA; length: 18; D: TRBD1; DNA: TGTGCCAGCAGTTATTCGGACAGGAAACCACGGGGCAATCAGCCCCAGCATTTT; CDR3: CASSYSDRKPRGNQPQHF
J: TRBJ1-6; V: TRBV3-1/TRBV3-2; size: NA; length: 14; D: NA; DNA: TGTGCCAGCAGCCCCCCCGTCCCGAGTTCACCCCTCCACTTT; CDR3: CASSPPVPSSPLHF
J: TRBJ2-7; V: TRBV5-8; size: NA; length: 15; D: TRBD2; DNA: TGTGCCAGCAGCCTGGAGCCGGGGGGCTCCTACGAGCAGTACTTC; CDR3: CASSLEPGGSYEQYF
J: TRBJ2-7; V: TRBV27; size: NA; length: 15; D: TRBD1; DNA: TGTGCCAGCAGTTTCCAGGACAGGGGGGTTTACGAGCAGTACTTC; CDR3: CASSFQDRGVYEQYF